Reported below is one T cell receptor beta chain. Its antigen is still unknown. This specimen comes from a study of T-cell memory formation after mild COVID-19. Findings of the study overall: Detection of some responders pre-infection suggested pre-existing cross-reactive memory T cells participated.

TCRdb fed the 5' RACE reads into MiXCR, producing one record per CDR3 protein. The repertoire holds approximately 440,000 distinct CDR3 sequences, about 20% seen once, with around 9.2% in the top ten. This receptor was identified in an adult woman who had mild COVID-19 (a few samples of this study predate the infection). Cell type and time point are not known. The sample comprised PBMCs or a T cell subset sorted from them (not recorded which).

CDR3 sequence (DNA): TGTGCCAGCAGACTTTCGGGCGACAATCAAGAGACCCAGTACTTC. As protein: CASRLSGDNQETQYF. This chain connects TRBV7-7 to TRBJ2-5; D not resolved. Germline V gives CDR1 SSHAT, CDR2 FNYEAQ (reference sequence). This CDR3 has 15 residues. V was shortened by 6 bases and J by 2 bases, with 16 bases between the two germline ends.